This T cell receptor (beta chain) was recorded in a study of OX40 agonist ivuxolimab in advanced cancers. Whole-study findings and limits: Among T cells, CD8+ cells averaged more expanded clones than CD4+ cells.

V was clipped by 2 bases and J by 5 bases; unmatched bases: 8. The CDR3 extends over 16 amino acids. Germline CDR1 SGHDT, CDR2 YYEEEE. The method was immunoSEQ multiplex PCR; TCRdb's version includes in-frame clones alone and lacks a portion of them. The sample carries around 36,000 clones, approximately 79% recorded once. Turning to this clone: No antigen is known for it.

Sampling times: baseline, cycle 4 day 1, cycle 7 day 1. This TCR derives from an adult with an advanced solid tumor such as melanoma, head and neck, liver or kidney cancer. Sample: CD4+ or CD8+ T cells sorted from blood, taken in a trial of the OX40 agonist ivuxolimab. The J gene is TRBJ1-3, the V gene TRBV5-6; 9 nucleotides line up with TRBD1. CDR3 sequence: CASSFISGQGRNTIYF. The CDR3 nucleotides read TGTGCCAGCAGCTTCATCTCGGGACAGGGTAGAAACACCATATATTTT.